Listed below are T cell receptor beta chains from one sample, sequenced in a study of blood T cell repertoires in COVID-19. Assay: immunoSEQ multiplex PCR; the TCRdb copy retains only in-frame clones and omits some. The sample includes about 37,000 clones, roughly 86% of them seen just once. The sample was peripheral blood. Receptors were obtained from a human donor in a cohort sampled during active COVID-19. The CDR3 runs from the conserved cysteine through the conserved F or W. The D gene is left open where the match is weak. Clone size is not always given. Where it is, it says once, few, many or a class for expanded clones.

d_call clone_size j_call v_call cdr3_nt cdr3_aa
TRBD1 NA TRBJ1-4 TRBV9 TGTGCCAGCAGCGTAGGACAGGGTGTTGGAAAACTGTTTTTT CASSVGQGVGKLFF
TRBD1 NA TRBJ2-5 TRBV5-6 TGTGCCAGCAGCCAACGGACAGGGCGGGAGACCCAGTACTTC CASSQRTGRETQYF
TRBD1 NA TRBJ1-6 TRBV7-2 TGTGCCAGCAGCCGAACAGGGGGTTCACCCCTCCACTTT CASSRTGGSPLHF
NA NA TRBJ2-7 TRBV27 TGTGCCAGCAGTCCAGCAGGGAATAGATACGAGCAGTACTTC CASSPAGNRYEQYF
NA NA TRBJ2-3 TRBV24-1 TGTGCCACCAGTGAGGGGCGCGGTACGCAGTATTTT CATSEGRGTQYF
TRBD1 NA TRBJ2-7 TRBV5-1 TGCGCCAGCAGCAAACAGGGGGCTGGGGAGTACGAGCAGTACTTC CASSKQGAGEYEQYF
TRBD1 NA TRBJ2-1 TRBV7-2 TGTGCCAGCAGCTTAGCGAGGACAGGGAAGTCATCCAATGAGCAGTTCTTC CASSLARTGKSSNEQFF
TRBD1 once TRBJ2-1 TRBV7-2 TGTGCCAGCAGCTCGTTCCATCTGACAGGGGGCAATGAGCAGTTCTTC CASSSFHLTGGNEQFF
NA NA TRBJ1-5 TRBV18 TGTGCCAGCTCAACCACTTTGGGACTAGGGTTGGGCAATCAGCCCCAGCATTTT CASSTTLGLGLGNQPQHF
NA NA TRBJ2-5 TRBV19 TGTGCCAGTAGTATACCTCAGGGGGGCTCAGAGACCCAGTACTTC CASSIPQGGSETQYF
NA NA TRBJ2-5 TRBV19 TGTGCCGCGCGGGCGGGGGAGACCCAGTACTTC CAARAGETQYF
TRBD1 NA TRBJ1-5 TRBV7-8 TGTGCCAGCAGCTCACAGGGGGATCAGCCCCAGCATTTT CASSSQGDQPQHF
NA NA TRBJ2-7 TRBV6-2/TRBV6-3 TGTGCCAGCAGTTCACAGGCGGTCTACTTC CASSSQAVYF
TRBD1 once TRBJ2-1 TRBV20-1 TGCAGTGCTGACAGGGGCGTTGAGCAGTTCTTC CSADRGVEQFF
TRBD2 NA TRBJ2-3 TRBV24-1 TGTGCCACCAGTGATTCTAGCGGGGGGCCCGATACGCAGTATTTT CATSDSSGGPDTQYF
NA NA TRBJ1-3 TRBV5-1 TGCGCCAGCAGTCCGACAGCAAGCTCTGGAAACACCATATATTTT CASSPTASSGNTIYF
TRBD1 NA TRBJ2-5 TRBV11-3 TGTGCCAGCAGCTCCGGACAGGGGGGTGGAGAGACCCAGTACTTC CASSSGQGGGETQYF
TRBD1 NA TRBJ1-2 TRBV7-9 TGTGCCAGCAGCCTACAGGGGTCAGACTATGGCTACACCTTC CASSLQGSDYGYTF
TRBD2 NA TRBJ2-1 TRBV9 TGTGCCAGCAGCGTAACTCCCGGGGGGGCATCCAATGAGCAGTTCTTC CASSVTPGGASNEQFF
NA NA TRBJ1-2 TRBV11-2 TGTGCCAGCAGCCCCGAACAGGGATCTGGCTACACCTTC CASSPEQGSGYTF
TRBD1 NA TRBJ1-2 TRBV4-3 TGCGCCAGCAGCCAAAGTTTAGCATCGACAGGGGCTATCACCTTC CASSQSLASTGAITF
NA few TRBJ2-3 TRBV19 TGTGCCAGTAGCAAACAACGGGACACCAGCGCGGATACGCAGTATTTT CASSKQRDTSADTQYF
NA NA TRBJ2-1 TRBV5-1 TGCGCCAGCAGCTTGATGTTAGGGCAGGGGGAGGAAAATGAGCAGTTCTTC CASSLMLGQGEENEQFF
TRBD1 NA TRBJ1-5 TRBV5-8 TGTGCCAGCAGCTTGGGTGGGACAGTTTTAGGGCAGCCCCAGCATTTT CASSLGGTVLGQPQHF
TRBD1 NA TRBJ1-4 TRBV5-4 TGTGCCAGCAGCTTGGGGATAGGACAGGGAGATGAAAAACTGTTTTTT CASSLGIGQGDEKLFF
TRBD1 NA TRBJ2-3 TRBV24-1 TGTGCCACCAGTGATCCGACAGGGGGCTCAACAGATACGCAGTATTTT CATSDPTGGSTDTQYF
NA NA TRBJ1-3 TRBV3-1/TRBV3-2 TGTGCCAGCAGCCAACAGGGCGCAAACACCATATATTTT CASSQQGANTIYF
NA few TRBJ1-1 TRBV28 TGTGCCAGCAGTACGACTTCTGAAGCTTTCTTT CASSTTSEAFF
NA NA TRBJ1-6 TRBV5-6 TGTGCCAGCAGCTTGGTTGGGGGCGCGGTAGATTCACCCCTCCACTTT CASSLVGGAVDSPLHF
TRBD2 few TRBJ2-2 TRBV5-5 TGTGCCAGCAGCTTGGTGGCGGGGGGGAACACCGGGGAGCTGTTTTTT CASSLVAGGNTGELFF
TRBD1 few TRBJ1-6 TRBV7-8 TGTGCCAGCAGCTCAAGACAGGGGGTCGACTCACCCCTCCACTTT CASSSRQGVDSPLHF
TRBD2 NA TRBJ2-1 TRBV4-2 TGTGCCAGCAGCTCCCGGACTAGCGGCTACAATGAGCAGTTCTTC CASSSRTSGYNEQFF
NA NA TRBJ1-1 TRBV19 TGTGCCAGTAGTGTCAAGGGGGACACTGAAGCTTTCTTT CASSVKGDTEAFF
TRBD1 NA TRBJ2-1 TRBV6-6 TGTGCCAGCAAACCTCAAACCGGGACAGGGCATGAGCAGTTCTTC CASKPQTGTGHEQFF
TRBD1 NA TRBJ1-4 TRBV18 TGTGCCAGCTCACCTTCTATTCCGGGACAGGGGGAAAAACTGTTTTTT CASSPSIPGQGEKLFF
TRBD2 NA TRBJ2-1 TRBV27 TGTGCCAGTACGCCCCGAGCGGGGGGGCGAAGAGGCAATGAGCAGTTCTTC CASTPRAGGRRGNEQFF
NA once TRBJ2-2 TRBV5-1 TGCGCCAGCAGCTTGGGGGCGACCGAGAACACCGGGGAGCTGTTTTTT CASSLGATENTGELFF
NA NA TRBJ1-4 TRBV28 TGTGCCAGCGCTTCCGGGACTCCAAAAACTAATGAAAAACTGTTTTTT CASASGTPKTNEKLFF
TRBD1 once TRBJ2-7 TRBV3-1/TRBV3-2 TGTGCCAGCAGCCACTCCGGCACAGGGGGCTACGAGCAGTACTTC CASSHSGTGGYEQYF
NA NA TRBJ2-5 TRBV19 TGTGCCAGTAGTATTGGTTCGACAGTCCAAGAGACCCAGTACTTC CASSIGSTVQETQYF
TRBD1 NA TRBJ1-3 TRBV28 TGTGCCAGCAGTTTATGGGGGACAGGGGTAAGAAACACCATATATTTT CASSLWGTGVRNTIYF
NA NA TRBJ2-5 TRBV5-1 TGCGCCAGCAGTTCTAGCCCGAACCAGCGGGAGACCCAGTACTTC CASSSSPNQRETQYF
NA NA TRBJ2-3 TRBV5-1 TGCGCCAGCAGCTTGCGTGGGGGCTCAGATACGCAGTATTTT CASSLRGGSDTQYF
TRBD1 NA TRBJ2-7 TRBV7-3 TGTGCCAGCAGCTCCGGGACAGGGGAGCTAGAGCAGTACTTC CASSSGTGELEQYF